These T cell receptor beta chains were read from a single sample in a study of spatial heterogeneity in lung cancer. TCRdb used MiXCR to reprocess the 5' RACE reads, holding one entry per CDR3 protein. This sample has fewer than 15,000 distinct CDR3 sequences; more than 3.5% occur once, and the top ten carry approximately 8%. This sample comprised lung tumor tissue, obtained at surgery. The receptors were sampled from a male donor with early-stage non-small cell lung cancer. Each CDR3 is given with its conserved first and last residue. The order of the fields is J gene, D gene, V gene, CDR3 length, clone size, CDR3 protein, CDR3 DNA. D genes are given only for firm matches. Expanded clones are given a class, and other clones once, few, many or no size at all.

TRBJ1-6	NA	TRBV9	12	many	CASNRDSSPLHF	TGTGCCAGCAATCGGGATTCTTCACCCCTCCACTTT
TRBJ1-1	TRBD1	TRBV5-1	14	many	CASSGQGGRTEAFF	TGCGCCAGCAGCGGACAGGGAGGTAGAACTGAAGCTTTCTTT
TRBJ2-3	TRBD1	TRBV20-1	16	many	CSARLGTGSYTDTQYF	TGCAGTGCTAGACTAGGGACAGGGTCGTACACAGATACGCAGTATTTT
TRBJ2-5	NA	TRBV5-1	14	many	CASSLAVVRETQYF	TGCGCCAGCAGCTTGGCGGTGGTTAGGGAGACCCAGTACTTC
TRBJ1-2	TRBD1	TRBV12-3/TRBV12-4	12	NA	CASEYRGYGYTF	TGTGCCAGCGAGTACAGGGGGTATGGCTACACCTTC
TRBJ2-1	NA	TRBV5-6	15	many	CASSSTPGRRNEQFF	TGTGCCAGCAGCTCAACTCCGGGACGCCGCAATGAGCAGTTCTTC
TRBJ2-3	TRBD1	TRBV4-1	18	many	CASSLSSGQGSSGYTQYF	TGCGCCAGCAGCCTATCGTCGGGACAGGGATCAAGCGGGTATACGCAGTATTTT
TRBJ2-1	TRBD2	TRBV7-3	15	many	CASSLTSGRYNEQFF	TGTGCCAGCAGCTTGACTAGCGGGAGGTACAATGAGCAGTTCTTC
TRBJ1-2	TRBD1	TRBV20-1	12	many	CSARDRGRGYTF	TGCAGTGCTAGGGACAGGGGCAGGGGCTACACCTTC
TRBJ2-2	TRBD2	TRBV29-1	13	many	CSVAGTSGGELFF	TGCAGCGTCGCCGGGACTAGTGGCGGGGAGCTGTTTTTT
TRBJ2-7	NA	TRBV5-1	14	many	CASSLQQTGPEQYF	TGCGCCAGCAGCTTGCAACAGACAGGCCCCGAGCAGTACTTC
TRBJ1-4	NA	TRBV2	15	many	CASSPKGVPNEKLFF	TGTGCCAGCTCACCGAAGGGAGTACCTAATGAAAAACTGTTTTTT
TRBJ2-7	NA	TRBV20-1	13	many	CSANGANHYEQYF	TGCAGTGCAAACGGGGCCAACCACTACGAGCAGTACTTC
TRBJ2-1	TRBD2	TRBV2	15	many	CASSPLAGGVYEQFF	TGTGCCAGCAGCCCCCTAGCGGGGGGCGTCTATGAGCAGTTCTTC